A selection of T cell receptor beta chains follows, all from one sample in a study of T cell repertoires in cytomegalovirus infection. TCRdb independently ran MiXCR on the reads; one entry per CDR3 protein. This sample has about 260,000 distinct CDR3 sequences; approximately 13% occur once, and the top ten carry around 8.7%. Input material: PBMCs. These receptors were taken from a human donor in good health (CMV status not recorded). Some clones in this sample may be carry-over from other donors' samples. CDR3s include the opening cysteine and the closing phenylalanine or tryptophan. A D gene is named only where the DNA matches it firmly. The size entry is marked missing in some rows and otherwise reads once, few, many or a size class.

>TRBJ2-3|-|-|TRBV29-1
CSVELVRGTDTQYF
TGCAGCGTTGAATTAGTGCGGGGCACAGATACGCAGTATTTT
>TRBJ2-1|many|TRBD2|TRBV7-2
CASSVSGGSYNEQFF
TGTGCCAGCAGCGTCAGCGGGGGGTCCTACAATGAGCAGTTCTTC
>TRBJ2-5|-|TRBD2|TRBV14
CASSLGGSGGLETQYF
TGTGCCAGCAGCCTCGGTGGTAGCGGGGGGCTAGAGACCCAGTACTTC
>TRBJ2-5|many|-|TRBV6-5
CASSYEQGTGTQYF
TGTGCCAGCAGTTACGAACAGGGTACTGGGACCCAGTACTTC
>TRBJ2-7|-|TRBD1|TRBV29-1
CSVEGRDSPYEQYF
TGCAGCGTTGAAGGCCGGGACAGCCCCTACGAGCAGTACTTC
>TRBJ2-3|few|TRBD1|TRBV20-1
CSARPRTGYTDTQYF
TGCAGTGCTAGACCCAGGACAGGGTACACAGATACGCAGTATTTT
>TRBJ2-1|many|-|TRBV7-2
CASSPIRASEQFF
TGTGCCAGCAGCCCCATTAGGGCATCTGAGCAGTTCTTC
>TRBJ2-3|-|-|TRBV18
CASSPPIKGWELSTDTQYF
TGTGCCAGCTCACCACCGATTAAAGGGTGGGAATTAAGCACAGATACGCAGTATTTT
>TRBJ2-3|few|-|TRBV12-3/TRBV12-4
CASSLGGFADTQYF
TGTGCCAGCAGCCTGGGTGGGTTCGCAGATACGCAGTATTTT
>TRBJ2-2|-|TRBD2|TRBV20-1
CSARDLGGSDTGELFF
TGCAGTGCTAGAGATTTGGGAGGGAGCGACACCGGGGAGCTGTTTTTT
>TRBJ2-2|few|-|TRBV7-4
CASSPDSQELFF
TGTGCCAGCAGCCCGGACTCCCAGGAGCTGTTTTTT
>TRBJ1-6|many|-|TRBV12-3/TRBV12-4
CASSLNTGSNSPLHF
TGTGCCAGCAGTTTAAACACAGGGAGCAACTCACCCCTCCACTTT
>TRBJ2-7|-|TRBD1|TRBV5-4
CASSLTTGNDEQYF
TGTGCCAGCAGCTTGACGACAGGGAACGACGAGCAGTACTTC
>TRBJ2-6|-|TRBD1|TRBV6-2/TRBV6-3
CASSPDRGFAGANVLTF
TGTGCCAGCAGCCCGGACAGGGGATTCGCTGGGGCCAACGTCCTGACTTTC
>TRBJ1-2|few|-|TRBV3-1
CASSPRWQGNYGYTF
TGTGCCAGCAGCCCCCGTTGGCAGGGGAACTATGGCTACACCTTC
>TRBJ2-2|many|-|TRBV7-2
CASSSKNTGELFF
TGTGCCAGCAGCTCCAAGAACACCGGGGAGCTGTTTTTT
>TRBJ1-2|-|TRBD1|TRBV28
CASTRSPGGADYGYTF
TGTGCCAGCACGCGATCCCCAGGGGGCGCAGACTATGGCTACACCTTC
>TRBJ2-7|few|-|TRBV3-1
CASSQAPAGDYEQYF
TGTGCCAGCAGCCAAGCTCCGGCGGGTGATTACGAGCAGTACTTC
>TRBJ2-7|many|TRBD2|TRBV7-2
CASSLGLAVSYEQYF
TGTGCCAGCAGCTTAGGACTAGCGGTCTCCTACGAGCAGTACTTC
>TRBJ1-4|-|TRBD1|TRBV28
CASSLSGLGGARNEKLFF
TGTGCCAGCAGTTTATCGGGTCTAGGGGGCGCGAGAAATGAAAAACTGTTTTTT
>TRBJ2-5|few|TRBD2|TRBV6-2/TRBV6-3
CASSRTSEMETQYF
TGTGCCAGCAGCCGGACTAGCGAGATGGAGACCCAGTACTTC
>TRBJ2-5|few|TRBD2|TRBV19
CATREGLAEETQYF
TGTGCCACCCGGGAGGGACTAGCGGAAGAGACCCAGTACTTC
>TRBJ2-5|few|-|TRBV7-6
CASSLGVGEETQYF
TGTGCCAGCAGCTTAGGGGTAGGGGAAGAGACCCAGTACTTC
>TRBJ2-1|few|-|TRBV5-6
CASSLGARGLEDEQFF
TGTGCCAGCAGCTTGGGGGCTAGAGGGCTGGAAGATGAGCAGTTCTTC
>TRBJ2-5|-|TRBD2|TRBV4-1
CASSPVQGGETQYF
TGCGCCAGCAGCCCTGTCCAGGGAGGGGAGACCCAGTACTTC
>TRBJ1-3|-|-|TRBV28
CASSFPGASGNTIYF
TGTGCCAGCAGTTTTCCAGGGGCGAGTGGAAACACCATATATTTT
>TRBJ2-7|many|TRBD1|TRBV12-5
CASGGTGGDEQYF
TGTGCTAGTGGTGGGACAGGGGGTGACGAGCAGTACTTC
>TRBJ2-4|-|TRBD2|TRBV28
CASSLSGRQVQYF
TGTGCCAGCAGCCTTAGCGGGAGGCAGGTTCAGTACTTC
>TRBJ1-1|many|-|TRBV15
CATSRAGFEAFF
TGTGCCACCAGCAGAGCAGGGTTTGAAGCTTTCTTT
>TRBJ2-3|-|-|TRBV5-1
CASSLVGGPGDTQYF
TGCGCCAGCAGCTTGGTTGGTGGACCCGGAGATACGCAGTATTTT
>TRBJ2-5|many|TRBD2|TRBV20-1
CSARMPTSVKETQYF
TGCAGTGCTAGAATGCCCACTAGCGTAAAAGAGACCCAGTACTTC
>TRBJ2-2|many|-|TRBV7-2
CASSLDRSNTGELFF
TGTGCCAGCAGCTTGGACAGATCGAACACCGGGGAGCTGTTTTTT
>TRBJ1-2|many|TRBD1|TRBV7-8
CASSYTRDRVVGYTF
TGTGCCAGCAGCTACACCCGGGACAGGGTGGTTGGCTACACCTTC
>TRBJ2-7|many|TRBD1|TRBV10-3
CAISRDRDTYEQYF
TGTGCCATCAGCCGGGACAGGGATACTTACGAGCAGTACTTC
>TRBJ1-1|-|-|TRBV7-3
CASSSSGRQTEAFF
TGTGCCAGCAGCTCCTCCGGCCGACAGACTGAAGCTTTCTTT
>TRBJ2-5|few|-|TRBV28
CASAGGGEETQYF
TGTGCCAGCGCTGGGGGGGGCGAAGAGACCCAGTACTTC
>TRBJ1-3|-|-|TRBV6-5
CASSYRGHSGNTIYF
TGTGCCAGCAGTTACAGGGGTCACTCTGGAAACACCATATATTTT